This paragraph reports one TCR beta chain. This record belongs to a study of graft-versus-host responses after intestinal transplantation. Some clones are missing from TCRdb's copy, which holds only in-frame ones; the method was immunoSEQ multiplex PCR. The profile shows some 45,000 clones, approximately 94% of them singletons. The CDR3 covers 16 residues. Germline V gene lookup returns CDR1 MDHEN and CDR2 SYDVKM. With 8 bases clipped from V and 9 bases from J, the junction kept 18 bases outside the gene matches. The rearrangement links TRBV28 to TRBJ2-1; 8 bases line up with TRBD1. This TCR came from a human patient who received an intestinal transplant, so some T cells may come from the graft donor. The sequencing here drew on PBMCs, taken about 350 days after intestinal transplant. The CDR3 DNA is TGTGCCAGCCCCCCGCCCGGACAGGGTCATTGGGGTGAGCAGTTCTTC. Translation gives CASPPPGQGHWGEQFF.